The 22 T cell receptor beta chains below all came from one sample that was sequenced in a study of shared clonotypes between healthy human individuals. Sequenced by immunoSEQ multiplex PCR; TCRdb stores in-frame clones only, minus some. The sample carries some 630,000 clones, approximately 75% recorded once. Sample: memory CD4+ T cells sorted from blood. Documented subset: CD45RA-negative fraction. These receptors originate from a woman in her thirties in good health.

The rearrangement links TRBV28 to TRBJ2-1, with 13 bases fitting TRBD2. The CDR3 sequence is 15 residues long. Germline loops: CDR1 MDHEN, CDR2 SYDVKM. With V trimmed by 10 bases and J by 3 bases, 6 bases remained unmatched. This CDR3 reads CAILGTSGNYNEQFF. For the CDR3, the DNA is TGTGCCATCCTCGGGACTAGCGGGAACTACAATGAGCAGTTCTTC.

This clone was detected only a few times. This rearrangement joins TRBV20-1 to TRBJ1-2, with unresolved D. The CDR3 runs 11 residues. V was pared by 4 bases and J by 6 bases, with 9 bases between. From germline, CDR1 is DFQATT and CDR2 SNEGSKA (reference sequence). The CDR3 sequence: CSANKQHGYTF. CDR3 sequence (DNA): TGCAGTGCTAATAAACAGCATGGCTACACCTTC.

This chain links TRBV5-1 with TRBJ2-3, with no clear D. This CDR3 contains 14 residues. CDR1 is SGHRS and CDR2 is YFSETQ in the germline V gene. Trimming took 4 bases from V and 0 from J, leaving 9 bases between them. In DNA, the CDR3 is TGCGCCAGCAGCGGGGTATTTAGCACAGATACGCAGTATTTT. Protein sequence: CASSGVFSTDTQYF.

The chain is built from TRBV18 and TRBJ2-3; D is uncertain. The length of the CDR3 is 12 residues. Germline V gives CDR1 KGHSH, CDR2 LQKENI. The V end lost 6 bases, the J end lost 6 bases, and 10 bases lay between the germline ends. The CDR3 region has the DNA TGTGCCAGCTCGGATACTGGGGATACGCAGTATTTT. This codes for CASSDTGDTQYF.

This clone was counted between two and nine times. J is TRBJ2-5 and V is TRBV5-8, with 9 bases lining up with TRBD1. After removal of 1 base from V and 4 bases from J, the junction contained 8 bases not matched to a gene. Germline lookup yields CDR1 SGHTS and CDR2 YDEGEE. This CDR3 comprises 16 residues. Written as DNA, the CDR3 is TGTGCCAGCAGCTTGTCTTGGACAGGGGTATCAGAGACCCAGTACTTC. Encoded protein: CASSLSWTGVSETQYF. Full variable domain (missing parts from reference TRBV5-8 and TRBJ2-5): EAGVTQSPTHLIKTRGQQATLRCSPISGHTSVYWYQQALGLGLQFLLWYDEGEERNRGNFPPRFSGRQFPNYSSELNVNALELEDSALYLCASSLSWTGVSETQYFGPGTRLLVL.

This sequence joins TRBV2 and TRBJ2-5; weak D call: TRBD1 (5 bases). TRBJ2-7 matches the DNA end more closely, so the J call is doubtful. Germline lookup yields CDR1 SNHLY and CDR2 FYNNEI. This CDR3 contains 11 residues. CDR3 nucleotides: TGTGCCAGCAGCTTTGACAGCGAGCAGTACTTC. As protein: CASSFDSEQYF.

The rearrangement uses TRBV27 and TRBJ2-3; tentatively, D is TRBD1 or TRBD2 (6 bases each). Germline CDR1 and CDR2: MNHEY and SMNVEV (reference sequence). This CDR3 comprises 15 residues. V was clipped by 5 bases and J by 5 bases, with 17 bases between them. The CDR3 bases are TGTGCCAGCAGTAGGGGGGATACGCGTCAAGATACGCAGTATTTT. This sequence encodes CASSRGDTRQDTQYF.

The rearrangement uses TRBV27 and TRBJ2-1; 8 bases line up with TRBD1. This CDR3 has 15 residues. With V trimmed by 2 bases and J by 3 bases, 3 bases remained unmatched. CDR1 and CDR2 (germline): MNHEY, SMNVEV (reference sequence). In DNA form, the CDR3 reads TGTGCCAGCAGTTTAAGGGACAGGTACTACAATGAGCAGTTCTTC. Its protein product is CASSLRDRYYNEQFF.

This rearrangement joins TRBV9 to TRBJ1-1, with 7 bases aligning to TRBD1. The CDR3 consists of 16 residues. CDR1 is SGDLS, CDR2 YYNGEE, per germline. The junction had 13 bases not matched to a gene; V was cut back by 4 bases and J by 4 bases. This CDR3 is CASSPGGGGAGTEAFF. In DNA, the CDR3 is TGTGCCAGCAGCCCCGGGGGAGGGGGCGCGGGCACTGAAGCTTTCTTT. The variable domain in full, completed from reference TRBV9 and TRBJ1-1, reads DSGVTQTPKHLITATGQRVTLRCSPRSGDLSVYWYQQSLDQGLQFLIQYYNGEERAKGNILERFSAQQFPDLHSELNLSSLELGDSALYFCASSPGGGGAGTEAFFGQGTRLTVV.

The chain is built from TRBV19 and TRBJ2-1; D is unresolved. The CDR3 contains 12 residues. The V and J ends lost 2 bases and 10 bases respectively, with 9 bases between them. The germline gives CDR1 LNHDA, CDR2 SQIVND (reference sequence). The CDR3 spells CASSILLGEQFF. The CDR3 region has the DNA TGTGCCAGTAGTATATTGTTAGGGGAGCAGTTCTTC.

This clone turned up a few times. V is TRBV7-9 and J is TRBJ2-6; D perhaps matches TRBD2 (6 bases). Germline CDR1 and CDR2: SEHNR and FQNEAQ (reference sequence). V lost 0 bases to trimming and J lost 0 bases, with 9 bases between them. CDR3 length: 17 amino acids. CDR3 residues: CASSLARRVSGANVLTF. The CDR3 coding sequence is TGTGCCAGCAGCTTAGCGCGGAGGGTCTCTGGGGCCAACGTCCTGACTTTC.

This clone was counted a few times. Other DNA sequences in the sample encode the same CDR3. This rearrangement joins TRBV27 to TRBJ2-7; D is ambiguous. Trimming removed 11 bases from V and 4 bases from J, with 3 bases in between. The CDR3 length is 8 residues. Germline loops: CDR1 MNHEY, CDR2 SMNVEV (reference sequence). The DNA of the CDR3 is TGTGCCTCGTACGAGCAGTACTTC. It specifies CASYEQYF.

The CDR3 protein is CASSSSGGAYEQYF. The CDR3 bases are TGTGCCAGCAGCTCGTCGGGAGGGGCCTACGAGCAGTACTTC. The chain recombines TRBV13 with TRBJ2-7, with 8 nucleotides matching TRBD2. V shed 4 bases, J shed 2 bases, and the junction held 4 bases outside the gene matches. Germline V lookup: CDR1 PRHDT, CDR2 FYEKMQ (reference sequence). The CDR3 loop spans 14 amino acids.

The chain links TRBV6-1 to TRBJ2-3; 16 bases are a match to TRBD2. From germline, CDR1 is MNHNS and CDR2 SASEGT. This CDR3 region has 18 residues. With 4 bases clipped from V and 1 base from J, the junction kept 5 bases outside the gene matches. The CDR3 coding sequence is TGTGCCAGCAGTGCCACGGGACTAGCGGGAGGGCGCACAGATACGCAGTATTTT. Amino acid sequence: CASSATGLAGGRTDTQYF.

This sequence joins TRBV19 and TRBJ1-4, with D perhaps matching TRBD1 (6 bases). Germline V gives CDR1 LNHDA, CDR2 SQIVND (reference sequence). CDR3 size: 14 residues. The ends were cut back, 8 bases at V and 4 bases at J, with 14 bases in the middle. Here the CDR3 reads CASGQGIVNEKLFF. The CDR3 nucleotides are TGTGCCAGTGGGCAGGGGATTGTTAATGAAAAACTGTTTTTT.

The genes are TRBV10-1 and TRBJ2-1; no clear D. Trimming shortened V by 0 bases and J by 5 bases, and 8 bases separated the two germline ends. The CDR3 extends over 14 amino acids. Germline CDR1 and CDR2: WNHNN and SYGVQD (reference sequence). CDR3 sequence: CASSESGTHNEQFF. CDR3 nucleotides: TGCGCCAGCAGTGAGTCTGGAACTCACAATGAGCAGTTCTTC.

CDR3 sequence (DNA): TGCGCCAGCAGCTGGAGCGGGAGTAATCCCTACGAGCAGTACTTC. Residues: CASSWSGSNPYEQYF. The rearrangement joins TRBV5-1 to TRBJ2-7; 8 nucleotides line up with TRBD2. Germline V gives CDR1 SGHRS, CDR2 YFSETQ. The V and J ends lost 3 bases and 2 bases, in that order; junction bases with no gene match: 7. The CDR3 sequence is 15 residues long.

The chain combines TRBV6-1 with TRBJ1-2, with unresolved D. The germline V gene has CDR1 MNHNS and CDR2 SASEGT. This CDR3 has 12 residues. V lost 7 bases and J 5 bases, leaving 11 bases between the germline ends. The DNA of the CDR3 is TGTGCCAGCACCGCTTTAGGGTATGGCTACACCTTC. This sequence encodes CASTALGYGYTF.

The chain links TRBV30 to TRBJ1-1; a weak D match, TRBD1 (5 bases). Germline V lookup: CDR1 GTSNPN, CDR2 SVGIG (reference sequence). Trimming stripped 3 bases from V and 4 bases from J, with 18 bases between. The CDR3 is 15 amino acids. The CDR3 nucleotides read TGTGCCTGGAGCATACCCCGCGACAGATCCACTGAAGCTTTCTTT. Its protein product is CAWSIPRDRSTEAFF.

The chain links TRBV30 to TRBJ2-2; 12 bases are a match to TRBD2. CDR1 and CDR2 from the germline V gene are GTSNPN and SVGIG (reference sequence). The CDR3 extends over 14 amino acids. The V gene end was trimmed by 3 bases and the J gene end by 7 bases; junction bases not matched to a gene: 3. CDR3 nucleotides: TGTGCCTGGAGACTAGCGGGAGGAGTCGGGGAGCTGTTTTTT. Translation gives CAWRLAGGVGELFF.

This clone was observed once. The chain carries TRBV19 and TRBJ2-1; 9 bases are shared with TRBD2. Unmatched junction bases numbered 10, after V lost 4 bases and J lost 6 bases. Germline-derived CDR1 and CDR2 are LNHDA and SQIVND (reference sequence). The CDR3 has 16 amino acids. CDR3 loop: CASSKSSGSPGNEQFF. The CDR3 bases are TGTGCCAGTAGTAAGAGTAGCGGGAGTCCGGGCAATGAGCAGTTCTTC. The entire variable domain, with the rest obtained from reference TRBV19 and TRBJ2-1, is as follows: DGGITQSPKYLFRKEGQNVTLSCEQNLNHDAMYWYRQDPGQGLRLIYYSQIVNDFQKGDIAEGYSVSREKKESFPLTVTSAQKNPTAFYLCASSKSSGSPGNEQFFGPGTRLTVL.

This chain joins TRBV19 and TRBJ1-4; D is unresolved. This CDR3 is built from 14 residues. The germline CDR1 and CDR2 sequences are LNHDA and SQIVND (reference sequence). The germline V and J ends were trimmed by 2 bases and 5 bases, with 9 bases remaining between them. CDR3 in amino acids: CASSIRTSNEKLFF. The CDR3 region has the DNA TGTGCCAGTAGTATACGTACTTCAAATGAAAAACTGTTTTTT. The full variable domain, rest sourced from reference TRBV19 and TRBJ1-4, is DGGITQSPKYLFRKEGQNVTLSCEQNLNHDAMYWYRQDPGQGLRLIYYSQIVNDFQKGDIAEGYSVSREKKESFPLTVTSAQKNPTAFYLCASSIRTSNEKLFFGSGTQLSVL.